Listed here are 28 T cell receptor beta chains from one sample, sequenced in a study of T cells after yellow fever vaccination. TCRdb reprocessed the 5' RACE reads via MiXCR and lists one record per CDR3 protein. This sample has 250,000 to 400,000 distinct CDR3 sequences, with about 4% found just once. This sample comprised PBMCs, obtained 5 days after the yellow fever booster vaccination. These receptors all stem from a man aged 18 to 29 who received the YFV17D yellow fever vaccine.

V and J are TRBV7-2 and TRBJ2-7; 7 nucleotides align to TRBD2. Trimming at V came to 4 bases and at J to 0 bases, leaving 6 bases not matched to a gene. CDR3 length: 15 residues. Germline V CDR1 and CDR2: SGHTA, FQGNSA. The CDR3 region is CASSSPSGASYEQYF. CDR3 in DNA: TGTGCCAGCAGCTCCCCTAGCGGTGCCTCCTACGAGCAGTACTTC. Full variable domain (rest looked up from reference TRBV7-2 and TRBJ2-7): GAGVSQSPSNKVTEKGKDVELRCDPISGHTALYWYRQSLGQGLEFLIYFQGNSAPDKSGLPSDRFSAERTGGSVSTLTIQRTQQEDSAVYLCASSSPSGASYEQYFGPGTRLTVT.

The table lists this clonotype with many counts. The chain combines TRBV15 with TRBJ2-1, with D hard to call. Per the germline V gene, CDR1 is LNHNV and CDR2 is YYDKDF (reference sequence). Deletions cut 4 bases from V and 4 bases from J, with 8 bases between. The CDR3 length is 13 residues. In DNA, the CDR3 is TGTGCCACCAGCACAGCTCGGTACAATGAGCAGTTCTTC. Its protein product is CATSTARYNEQFF.

J is TRBJ1-3 and V is TRBV28; D gene ambiguous. V was shortened by 3 bases and J by 3 bases, with 12 bases between the two germline ends. Germline assignment: CDR1 MDHEN and CDR2 SYDVKM. This CDR3 has 15 amino acids. The CDR3 reads CASSLGWNRGNTIYF. DNA for the CDR3: TGTGCCAGCAGTTTGGGGTGGAACCGTGGAAACACCATATATTTT.

This clonotype was detected ten times or more. The genes are TRBV6-6 and TRBJ2-3; no firm D call. V lost 6 bases to trimming and J lost 3 bases, with 7 bases between them. CDR3 length: 12 amino acids. Germline V CDR1 and CDR2: MNHNY, SVGAGI (reference sequence). CDR3 in DNA: TGTGCCAGCAGACCGAGGACAGATACGCAGTATTTT. Translated: CASRPRTDTQYF.

In its sample, this clonotype was seen many times. The chain combines TRBV9 with TRBJ2-3; D gene unclear. V lost 5 bases and J lost 0, with 13 bases in between. The CDR3 contains 15 residues. Germline CDR1 reads SGDLS; CDR2 reads YYNGEE. The CDR3 region is CASRSPPGSTDTQYF. CDR3 DNA: TGTGCCAGCAGATCACCCCCTGGTAGCACAGATACGCAGTATTTT.

This clonotype was seen a few times. The chain couples TRBV20-1 to TRBJ1-2, with 7 nucleotides matching TRBD1. The germline V gene has CDR1 DFQATT and CDR2 SNEGSKA (reference sequence). CDR3 length equals 14 residues. V dropped 7 bases and J dropped 2; count of bases not matched to a gene: 10. CDR3 sequence reads: CSVPAGGSNYGYTF. As DNA, the CDR3 is TGCAGTGTCCCGGCAGGGGGATCAAACTATGGCTACACCTTC.

This clonotype was counted only a few times. The chain has TRBV11-2 and TRBJ2-1, with TRBD2 identical over 11 bases. This CDR3 region has 18 residues. CDR1 is SGHAT and CDR2 is FQNNGV in the germline V gene. After removal of 5 bases from V and 0 bases from J, the junction contained 9 bases not matched to a gene. CDR3 coding DNA: TGTGCCAGCAGCCGCCCTCTAGCGGGGGGCACCTCCTACAATGAGCAGTTCTTC. It encodes CASSRPLAGGTSYNEQFF.

This chain uses TRBV4-1 with TRBJ1-3, with unresolved D. V dropped 2 bases and J dropped 4 bases, with 6 bases sitting between them. Germline V lookup: CDR1 MGHRA, CDR2 YSYEKL. The CDR3 sequence is 13 residues long. CDR3 nucleotide sequence: TGCGCCAGCAGCCAAAGGTGGGGAAACACCATATATTTT. Translation gives CASSQRWGNTIYF.

This clonotype showed up just a few times. This rearrangement joins TRBV5-1 to TRBJ2-3; the D call may be TRBD1 or TRBD2 (6 bases each). The CDR3 is 17 residues long. Trimming left V 3 bases short and J 4 bases short, with 21 bases between. The germline gives CDR1 SGHRS, CDR2 YFSETQ. This chain's CDR3 is CASSSAIGGLGADTQYF. Here the CDR3 DNA reads TGCGCCAGCAGCTCGGCAATTGGGGGGCTTGGAGCAGATACGCAGTATTTT.

The rearrangement uses TRBV4-3 and TRBJ2-3; D might be TRBD2 (5 bases). The V end was cut by 4 bases, the J end by 6 bases, with 11 bases between. Germline CDR1 LGHNA, CDR2 YSLEER. The CDR3 totals 13 residues. In DNA, the CDR3 is TGCGCCAGCAGCCCCCAACGCGGGGATACGCAGTATTTT. Protein: CASSPQRGDTQYF.

This chain joins TRBV5-1 and TRBJ2-7, with a tentative D call TRBD2 (7 bases). This CDR3 contains 14 residues. The V gene lost 1 base and the J gene lost 5 bases, with 13 bases spanning the gap. Germline-derived CDR1 and CDR2 are SGHRS and YFSETQ. This CDR3 reads CASSLKGGVHEQYV. CDR3 DNA: TGCGCCAGCAGCTTGAAAGGGGGGGTCCACGAGCAGTACGTC.

The rearrangement links TRBV12-3 or TRBV12-4 to TRBJ2-7; 7 nucleotides match TRBD2. The CDR3 has 19 residues. V gave up 0 bases and J gave up 1 base; unmatched junction bases: 15. The DNA of the CDR3 is TGTGCCAGCAGTTTAGCGATCGAATGGGAGGGGCGCACGTCCTACGAGCAGTACTTC. Its protein is CASSLAIEWEGRTSYEQYF.

The chain joins TRBV11-3 to TRBJ2-5, with a tentative D call TRBD2 (6 bases). The CDR3 extends over 14 amino acids. Looked up from germline, CDR1 is SGHNT and CDR2 is YENEEA. The germline V and J ends were trimmed by 6 bases and 1 base, with 12 bases remaining between them. CDR3 coding DNA: TGTGCCAGCAGTATGGGCGGGGCCCAAGAGACCCAGTACTTC. Protein sequence: CASSMGGAQETQYF.

Only a few counts were recorded for this clonotype. V and J are TRBV5-1 and TRBJ1-6; D remains ambiguous. The ends were cut back, 0 bases at V and 7 bases at J, with 11 bases in the middle. This CDR3 is 15 amino acids long. CDR1 and CDR2 from the germline V gene are SGHRS and YFSETQ. The CDR3 sequence: CASSLEGGWNSPLHF. CDR3 nucleotides: TGCGCCAGCAGCTTGGAAGGTGGATGGAATTCACCCCTCCACTTT.

This chain uses TRBV7-9 with TRBJ2-5; no reliable D call. The CDR3 spans 15 residues. V was shortened by 0 bases and J by 4 bases, with 12 bases between the two germline ends. Germline V CDR1 and CDR2: SEHNR, FQNEAQ (reference sequence). CDR3 region: CASSLALLGLETQYF. The CDR3 DNA reads as TGTGCCAGCAGCTTAGCGCTCTTGGGATTAGAGACCCAGTACTTC.

The rearrangement uses TRBV19 and TRBJ1-1; D is undetermined. V gave up 1 base and J gave up 6 bases, with 12 bases separating them. CDR1 LNHDA and CDR2 SQIVND come from the germline V gene (reference sequence). The CDR3 contains 14 residues. CDR3 coding DNA: TGTGCCAGTAGTATAGGCCCCCCGTACGCTGAAGCTTTCTTT. Its translation is CASSIGPPYAEAFF.

This clonotype was observed many times. CDR3 in DNA: TGCGCCAGCAGCCCAGACGGGTTCGTCGACACCATATATTTT. Amino acid sequence: CASSPDGFVDTIYF. The chain joins TRBV4-3 to TRBJ1-3; D remains unclear. CDR1 LGHNA and CDR2 YSLEER come from the germline V gene. Deletions cut 4 bases from V and 8 bases from J, with 15 bases between. This CDR3 contains 14 residues.

The table lists this clonotype with many counts. The rearrangement uses TRBV7-9 and TRBJ2-1; 7 positions match TRBD1. The V segment lost 3 bases and the J segment 9 bases; nucleotides outside the gene matches: 8. This CDR3 is built from 14 residues. Per the germline V gene, CDR1 is SEHNR and CDR2 is FQNEAQ (reference sequence). The CDR3 sequence is CASSFSLGGGEQFF. CDR3 in DNA: TGTGCCAGCAGCTTCTCCTTAGGGGGCGGTGAGCAGTTCTTC.

The gene calls are TRBV29-1 and TRBJ1-5, with D possibly being TRBD1 (5 bases). The V gene's germline CDR1 is SQVTM and CDR2 ANQGSEA. Trimming left V 0 bases short and J 7 bases short, with 13 bases between. The CDR3 runs 14 residues. In DNA form, the CDR3 reads TGCAGCGTTGAAGATCAAGCGGGGGGACAGCCCCAGCATTTT. Its protein product is CSVEDQAGGQPQHF.

There are many counts of this clonotype. This chain uses TRBV7-2 with TRBJ2-5; the D call may be TRBD1 or TRBD2 (6 bases each). Germline V gene lookup returns CDR1 SGHTA and CDR2 FQGNSA. V lost 1 base and J 5 bases, leaving 17 bases between the germline ends. This CDR3 contains 16 residues. For the CDR3, the DNA is TGTGCCAGCAGCTTAGTTCGGGGGCCTCCCGGGGAGACCCAGTACTTC. This translates into CASSLVRGPPGETQYF.

At least ten counts were recorded for this clonotype. The chain carries TRBV7-9 and TRBJ2-5, with a possible D match to TRBD2 (7 bases). Trimming pared 11 bases from V and 6 bases from J, leaving 19 bases between. Germline V gene lookup returns CDR1 SEHNR and CDR2 FQNEAQ (reference sequence). CDR3 length: 13 amino acids. The CDR3 region has the DNA TGTGCCGGCAAGATGGAGGGGGGGAAGACCCAGTACTTC. This codes for CAGKMEGGKTQYF.

This clonotype occurred many times. The chain is built from TRBV18 and TRBJ2-7; 9 bases agree with TRBD1. The CDR3 consists of 18 residues. Per the germline V gene, CDR1 is KGHSH and CDR2 is LQKENI. V was clipped by 4 bases and J by 6 bases; unmatched bases: 19. CDR3 DNA: TGTGCCAGCTCACGTACCGGGACAGGGCCCATCCAGTACGGCGAGCAGTACGTC. Protein: CASSRTGTGPIQYGEQYV.

This chain uses TRBV6-2 or TRBV6-3 with TRBJ2-7; D might be TRBD1 or TRBD2, each matching 5 bases. The length of the CDR3 is 16 residues. Looked up from germline, CDR1 is MNHEY and CDR2 is SVGEGT. The germline V and J ends were trimmed by 2 bases and 0 bases, with 14 bases remaining between them. For the CDR3, the DNA is TGTGCCAGCAGTTACGGGACCAGGCGGTCCTCCTACGAGCAGTACTTC. Translation gives CASSYGTRRSSYEQYF.

In this sample, this clonotype turned up a few times. The chain has TRBV5-5 and TRBJ1-6, with D unclear. Trimming cost V 2 bases and J 3 bases, with 6 bases left between them. Germline V CDR1 and CDR2: SGHKS, YYEKEE (reference sequence). The CDR3 sequence is 14 residues long. The CDR3 DNA reads as TGTGCCAGCAGCTTCGCAAGCTATAATTCACCCCTCCACTTT. Its translation is CASSFASYNSPLHF.

This clonotype was detected a few times. The CDR3 sequence is CSAKGAQETQYF. CDR3 DNA sequence: TGCAGTGCTAAGGGGGCGCAAGAGACCCAGTACTTC. The rearrangement joins TRBV20-1 to TRBJ2-5; 7 bases align to TRBD1. Germline V gene lookup returns CDR1 DFQATT and CDR2 SNEGSKA (reference sequence). The V and J ends lost 4 bases and 2 bases, in that order; junction bases with no gene match: 1. CDR3 size: 12 residues.

This clonotype was detected many times. The CDR3 protein is CASSLEQGHGYTF. Here the CDR3 DNA reads TGTGCCAGCAGTTTAGAGCAGGGGCATGGCTACACCTTC. This rearrangement joins TRBV12-3 or TRBV12-4 to TRBJ1-2; weak D call: TRBD1 (6 bases). V lost 1 base and J lost 6, with 9 bases in between. The CDR3 runs 13 residues.

The chain has TRBV12-3 or TRBV12-4 and TRBJ1-1, with TRBD1 identical over 7 bases. The V and J ends lost 3 bases and 1 base, in that order; junction bases with no gene match: 8. This CDR3 is 16 amino acids long. CDR3 DNA: TGTGCCAGCAGTTTGGGTAAGGGGGCGCGGAACACTGAAGCTTTCTTT. This codes for CASSLGKGARNTEAFF.

This clonotype was observed many times. The chain uses TRBV10-3 and TRBJ1-2, with D possibly matching TRBD1 (6 bases). V lost 11 bases, J lost 6 bases, and 19 bases lay in between. This CDR3 has 13 amino acids. CDR1 and CDR2 from the germline V gene are ENHRY and SYGVKD. The CDR3, as DNA: TGTGCCGCTCAGGGGCTACGAGGCCATGGCTACACCTTC. This translates into CAAQGLRGHGYTF.